Below are 2 T cell receptor beta chains sequenced from a single sample in a study of T-cell memory formation after mild COVID-19 (dated by TCRdb to the early 2020s). Receptor amplification or capture employed 5' RACE. Instrument on record: Illumina NovaSeq 6000. Using fastp at Q25 and MiXCR, TCRdb reprocessed the public reads and kept productive beta chains. One record per CDR3 amino acid sequence lists the most common genes and DNA. This sample lists 450,000 or so distinct CDR3 sequences; 20% were detected once. The ten largest clones represent roughly 8.4% of the sample. What was sequenced was PBMCs or a T cell subset sorted from them (not recorded which). Every receptor here comes from an adult woman who had mild COVID-19 (a few samples of this study predate the infection). The sample titles of this study are shuffled in the database, so cell type and time point are left out; the donor was told from shared clones.

This clonotype has only a few counts. The V and J genes are TRBV20-1 and TRBJ2-3, with TRBD2 matching 9 bases. Germline trimming cut 3 bases from V and 6 bases from J; bases unmatched to any gene: 10. The CDR3 length is 15 residues. Germline V gene data show CDR1 as DFQATT and CDR2 as SNEGSKA (reference sequence). In DNA form, the CDR3 reads TGCAGTGCTAGGGGGACTAGCCTCGATATCGATACGCAGTATTTT. Translated, it gives CSARGTSLDIDTQYF.

Many counts were recorded for this clonotype. This chain links TRBV20-1 with TRBJ1-1, with D tentatively TRBD1 (5 bases). The germline V gene encodes CDR1 DFQATT and CDR2 SNEGSKA (reference sequence). The V end lost 5 bases, the J end lost 7 bases, and 17 bases lay between the germline ends. The CDR3 loop spans 13 amino acids. The CDR3 DNA reads TGCAGTGCTTATCTACACGGGACCTTTGAAGCTTTCTTT. It encodes CSAYLHGTFEAFF.